This TCR beta chain was captured by sequencing in a study of patients and donors after allogeneic stem cell transplantation. TCRdb called the RT-PCR reads again in MiXCR, with one record for every CDR3 protein. The table has some 90,000 distinct CDR3 sequences, roughly 52% seen once; the top ten hold about 58%. Trimming left V 4 bases short and J 7 bases short, with 13 bases between. In germline, CDR1 is SGHTA, CDR2 FQGNSA. There are 13 residues in the CDR3. The source material was blood, either unsorted or a sorted T cell fraction (not recorded which). The sequence was collected from a human donor who was either an allogeneic HSCT recipient or a stem cell or donor lymphocyte infusion donor (not recorded which). It is not recorded whose cells these are; they may come from a transplant donor. This chain joins TRBV7-2 and TRBJ1-2; no reliable D call. The CDR3: CASSSNGVGGYTF. The DNA for the CDR3 is TGTGCCAGCAGCTCCAACGGGGTCGGTGGCTACACCTTC.